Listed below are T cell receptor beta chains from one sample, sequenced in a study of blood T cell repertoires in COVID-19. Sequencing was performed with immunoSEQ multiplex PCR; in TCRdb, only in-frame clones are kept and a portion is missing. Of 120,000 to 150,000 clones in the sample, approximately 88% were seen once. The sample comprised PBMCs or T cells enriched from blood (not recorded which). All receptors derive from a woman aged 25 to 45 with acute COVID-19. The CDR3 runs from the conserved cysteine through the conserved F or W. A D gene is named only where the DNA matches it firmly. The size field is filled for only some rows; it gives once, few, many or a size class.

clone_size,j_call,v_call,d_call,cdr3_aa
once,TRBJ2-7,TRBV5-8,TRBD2,CASSAGLAAPYEQYF
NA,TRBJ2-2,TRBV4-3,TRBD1,CASSQEVGTENTGELFF
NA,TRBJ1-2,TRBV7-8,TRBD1,CASSYTGGREGYTF
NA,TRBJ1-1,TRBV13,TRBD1,CASSFEGSGGRVPEAFF
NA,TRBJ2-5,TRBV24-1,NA,CATSEGRETQYF
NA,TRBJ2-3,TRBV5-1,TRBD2,CASSSTKTSGGTDTQYF
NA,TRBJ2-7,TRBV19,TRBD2,CASSSGRWYEQYF
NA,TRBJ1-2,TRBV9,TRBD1,CASSVNWSVDRATF
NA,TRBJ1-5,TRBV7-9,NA,CASSINREPQHF
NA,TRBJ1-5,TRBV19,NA,CASTDRSEIIANNQPQHF
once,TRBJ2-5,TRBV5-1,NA,CASSPVFPYQETQYF
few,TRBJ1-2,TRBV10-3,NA,CAISESPLDSYDYTF
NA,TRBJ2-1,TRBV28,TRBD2,CASTLRGGTSGYNEQFF
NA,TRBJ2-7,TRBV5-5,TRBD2,CASSLYAGEMYEQYF
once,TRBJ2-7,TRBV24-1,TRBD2,CATSDRTSRYEQYF